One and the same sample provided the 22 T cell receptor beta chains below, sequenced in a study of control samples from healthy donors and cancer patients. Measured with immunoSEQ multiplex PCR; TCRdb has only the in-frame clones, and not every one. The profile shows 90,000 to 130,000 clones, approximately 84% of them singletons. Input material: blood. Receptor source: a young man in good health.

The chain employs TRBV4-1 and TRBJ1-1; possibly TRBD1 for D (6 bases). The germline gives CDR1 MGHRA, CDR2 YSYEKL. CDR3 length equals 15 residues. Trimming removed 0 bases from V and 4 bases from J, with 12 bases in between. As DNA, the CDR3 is TGCGCCAGCAGCCAAGATTTACAGGGTAGCACTGAAGCTTTCTTT. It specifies CASSQDLQGSTEAFF.

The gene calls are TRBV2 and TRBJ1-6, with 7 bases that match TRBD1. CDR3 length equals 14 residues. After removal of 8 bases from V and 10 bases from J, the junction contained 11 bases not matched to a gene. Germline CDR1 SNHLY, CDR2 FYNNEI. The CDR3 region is CASQRDSGGSPLHF. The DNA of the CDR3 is TGTGCCAGCCAAAGGGACAGTGGCGGATCACCCCTCCACTTT.

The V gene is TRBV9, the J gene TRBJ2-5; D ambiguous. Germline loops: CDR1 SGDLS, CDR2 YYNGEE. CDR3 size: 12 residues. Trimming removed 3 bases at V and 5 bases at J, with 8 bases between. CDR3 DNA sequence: TGTGCCAGCAGCGAAGGATCCGAGACCCAGTACTTC. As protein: CASSEGSETQYF.

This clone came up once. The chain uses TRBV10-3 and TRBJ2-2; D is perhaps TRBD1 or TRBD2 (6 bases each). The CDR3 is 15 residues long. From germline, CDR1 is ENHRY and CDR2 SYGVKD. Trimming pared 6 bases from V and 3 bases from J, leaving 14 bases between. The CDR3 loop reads CAIRAGHIDTGELFF. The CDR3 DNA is TGTGCCATCAGGGCGGGACATATTGACACCGGGGAGCTGTTTTTT.

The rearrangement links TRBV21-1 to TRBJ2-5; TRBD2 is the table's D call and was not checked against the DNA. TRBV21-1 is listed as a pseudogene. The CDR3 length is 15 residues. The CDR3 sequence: CASSKSGGYQETQYF. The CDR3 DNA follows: TGTGCCAGCAGCAAAAGCGGGGGTTACCAAGAGACCCAGTACTTC.

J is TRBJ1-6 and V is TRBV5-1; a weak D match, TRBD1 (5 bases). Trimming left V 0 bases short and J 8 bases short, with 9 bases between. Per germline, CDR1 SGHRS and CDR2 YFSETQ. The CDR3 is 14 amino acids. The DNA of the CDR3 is TGCGCCAGCAGCTTGGGGGGCATGGATTCACCCCTCCACTTT. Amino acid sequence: CASSLGGMDSPLHF.

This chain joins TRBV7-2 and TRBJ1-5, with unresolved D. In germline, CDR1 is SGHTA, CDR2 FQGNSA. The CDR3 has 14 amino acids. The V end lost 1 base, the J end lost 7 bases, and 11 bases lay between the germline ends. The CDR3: CASSLGGGLQPQHF. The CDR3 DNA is TGTGCCAGCAGCTTAGGGGGAGGTCTCCAGCCCCAGCATTTT.

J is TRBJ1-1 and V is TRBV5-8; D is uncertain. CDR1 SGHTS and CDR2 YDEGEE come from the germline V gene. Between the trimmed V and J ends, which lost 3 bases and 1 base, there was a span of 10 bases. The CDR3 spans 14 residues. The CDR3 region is CASSWGNTNTEAFF. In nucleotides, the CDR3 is TGTGCCAGCAGCTGGGGTAACACGAACACTGAAGCTTTCTTT. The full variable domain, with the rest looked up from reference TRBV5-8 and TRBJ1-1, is EAGVTQSPTHLIKTRGQQATLRCSPISGHTSVYWYQQALGLGLQFLLWYDEGEERNRGNFPPRFSGRQFPNYSSELNVNALELEDSALYLCASSWGNTNTEAFFGQGTRLTVV.

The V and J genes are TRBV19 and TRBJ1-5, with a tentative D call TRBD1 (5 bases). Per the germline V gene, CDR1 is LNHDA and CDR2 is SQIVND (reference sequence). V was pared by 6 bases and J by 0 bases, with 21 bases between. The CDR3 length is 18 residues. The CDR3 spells CASSFSMGGSTSNQPQHF. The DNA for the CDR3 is TGTGCCAGTAGCTTTTCCATGGGGGGGTCTACTAGCAATCAGCCCCAGCATTTT.

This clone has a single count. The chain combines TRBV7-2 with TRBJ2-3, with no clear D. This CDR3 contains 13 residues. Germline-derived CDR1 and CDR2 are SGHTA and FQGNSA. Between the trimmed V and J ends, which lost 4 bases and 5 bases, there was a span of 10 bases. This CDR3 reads CASSYLRGDTQYF. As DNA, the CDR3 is TGTGCCAGCAGCTACCTGAGAGGAGATACGCAGTATTTT.

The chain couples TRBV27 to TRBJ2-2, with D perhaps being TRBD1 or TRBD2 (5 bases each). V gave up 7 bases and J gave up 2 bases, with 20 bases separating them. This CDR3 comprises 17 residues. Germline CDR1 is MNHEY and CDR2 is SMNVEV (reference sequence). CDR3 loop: CASTPWGGRRNTGELFF. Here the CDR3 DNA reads TGTGCCAGCACCCCTTGGGGCGGGCGCCGTAACACCGGGGAGCTGTTTTTT.

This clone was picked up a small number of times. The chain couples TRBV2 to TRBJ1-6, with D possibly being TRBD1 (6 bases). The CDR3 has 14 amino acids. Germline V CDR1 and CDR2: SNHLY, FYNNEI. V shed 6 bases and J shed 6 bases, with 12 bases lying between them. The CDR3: CASRQDSVNSPLHF. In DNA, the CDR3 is TGTGCCAGCAGACAGGACAGTGTTAATTCACCCCTCCACTTT.

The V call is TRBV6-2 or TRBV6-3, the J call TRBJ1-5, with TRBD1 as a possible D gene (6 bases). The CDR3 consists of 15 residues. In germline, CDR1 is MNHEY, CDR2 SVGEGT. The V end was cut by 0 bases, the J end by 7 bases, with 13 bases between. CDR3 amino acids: CASSYSLGAHQPQHF. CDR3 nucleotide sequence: TGTGCCAGCAGTTACTCGCTGGGGGCCCACCAGCCCCAGCATTTT.

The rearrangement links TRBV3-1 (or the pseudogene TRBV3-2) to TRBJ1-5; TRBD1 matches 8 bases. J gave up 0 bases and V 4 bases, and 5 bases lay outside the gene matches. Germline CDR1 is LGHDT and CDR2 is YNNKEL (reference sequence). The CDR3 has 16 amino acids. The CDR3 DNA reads TGTGCCAGCAGCCCGGGGACAGGTTATAGCAATCAGCCCCAGCATTTT. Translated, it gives CASSPGTGYSNQPQHF.

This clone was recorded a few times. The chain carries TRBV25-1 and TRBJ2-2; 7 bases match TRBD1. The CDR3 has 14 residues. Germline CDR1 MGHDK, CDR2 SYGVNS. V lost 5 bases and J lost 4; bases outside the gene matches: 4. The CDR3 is CASSTGESTGELFF. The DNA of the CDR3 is TGTGCCAGCAGTACAGGGGAAAGCACCGGGGAGCTGTTTTTT.

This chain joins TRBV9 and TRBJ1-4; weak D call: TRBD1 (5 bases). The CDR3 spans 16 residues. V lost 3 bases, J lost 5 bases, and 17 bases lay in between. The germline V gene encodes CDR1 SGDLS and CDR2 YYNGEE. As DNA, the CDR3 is TGTGCCAGCAGCGCGACAGCCGGGGCCCTGAATGAAAAACTGTTTTTT. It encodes CASSATAGALNEKLFF. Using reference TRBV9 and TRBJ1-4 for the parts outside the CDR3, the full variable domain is DSGVTQTPKHLITATGQRVTLRCSPRSGDLSVYWYQQSLDQGLQFLIQYYNGEERAKGNILERFSAQQFPDLHSELNLSSLELGDSALYFCASSATAGALNEKLFFGSGTQLSVL.

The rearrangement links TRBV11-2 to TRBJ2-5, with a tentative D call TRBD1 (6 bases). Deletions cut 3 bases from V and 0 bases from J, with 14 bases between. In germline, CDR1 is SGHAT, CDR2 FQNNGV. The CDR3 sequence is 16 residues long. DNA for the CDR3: TGTGCCAGCAGCTTCCGTGGGGGCGCAGACCAAGAGACCCAGTACTTC. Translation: CASSFRGGADQETQYF.

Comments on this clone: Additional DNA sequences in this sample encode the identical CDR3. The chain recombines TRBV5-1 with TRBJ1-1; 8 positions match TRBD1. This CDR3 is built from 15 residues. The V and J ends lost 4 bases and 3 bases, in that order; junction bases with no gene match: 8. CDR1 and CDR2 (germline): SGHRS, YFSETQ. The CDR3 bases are TGCGCCAGCAGCCCTGGACAGGGTAGAGACACTGAAGCTTTCTTT. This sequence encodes CASSPGQGRDTEAFF.

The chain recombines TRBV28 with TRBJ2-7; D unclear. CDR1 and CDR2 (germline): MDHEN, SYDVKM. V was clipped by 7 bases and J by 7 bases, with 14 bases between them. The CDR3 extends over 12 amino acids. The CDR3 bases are TGTGCCAGCACTTCACACTTGGGGGAGCAGTACTTC. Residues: CASTSHLGEQYF.

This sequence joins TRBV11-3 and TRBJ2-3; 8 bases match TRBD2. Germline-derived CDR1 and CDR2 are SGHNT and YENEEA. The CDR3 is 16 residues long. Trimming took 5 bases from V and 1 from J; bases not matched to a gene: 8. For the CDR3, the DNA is TGTGCCAGCAGCCAACGTCCGGGACTAGGCACAGATACGCAGTATTTT. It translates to CASSQRPGLGTDTQYF.

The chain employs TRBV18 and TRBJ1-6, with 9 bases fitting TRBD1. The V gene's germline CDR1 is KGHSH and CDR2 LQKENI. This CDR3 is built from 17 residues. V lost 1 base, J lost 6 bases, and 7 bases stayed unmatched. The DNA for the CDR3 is TGTGCCAGCTCACCACAAACAGGGGGCATGGGTAATTCACCCCTCCACTTT. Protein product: CASSPQTGGMGNSPLHF.

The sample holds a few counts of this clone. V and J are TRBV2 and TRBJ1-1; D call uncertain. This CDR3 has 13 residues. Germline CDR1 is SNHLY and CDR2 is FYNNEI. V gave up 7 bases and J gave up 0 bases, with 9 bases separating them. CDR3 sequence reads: CASILRLNTEAFF. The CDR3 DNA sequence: TGTGCCAGCATTTTAAGACTGAACACTGAAGCTTTCTTT.